These 22 T cell receptor beta chains share one sample of origin, sequenced in a study of identical twins. TCRdb passed the 5' RACE reads through MiXCR, listing each CDR3 protein once. Of roughly 200,000 distinct CDR3 sequences listed, about 7.5% are singletons. These data also formed part of another study, on yellow fever vaccine responses in identical twins.

The specimen sequenced was memory (CD45RO+) T cells sorted from blood. These TCRs come from a woman aged 18-30 years in good health.

This clonotype was detected many times. The chain employs TRBV4-1 and TRBJ2-7; the D gene is possibly TRBD1 (5 bases). The CDR3 runs 15 residues. The V end lost 3 bases, the J end lost 0 bases, and 12 bases lay between the germline ends. Per germline, CDR1 MGHRA and CDR2 YSYEKL. The CDR3 DNA reads as TGCGCCAGCAGCCACTGGGGCCCGTACTCCTACGAGCAGTACTTC. This translates into CASSHWGPYSYEQYF.

This clonotype was seen ten or more times. The chain couples TRBV11-1 to TRBJ2-1, with D perhaps assigned TRBD1 or TRBD2 (6 bases each). V was shortened by 0 bases and J by 8 bases, with 23 bases between the two germline ends. CDR1 SGHAT and CDR2 FQDESV come from the germline V gene (reference sequence). This CDR3 has 18 residues. The CDR3 nucleotides read TGTGCCAGCAGCTTAGCTTGGTACGGGAGAGGAAGGGGGGATGAGCAGTTCTTC. It codes for CASSLAWYGRGRGDEQFF.

The rearrangement links TRBV21-1 to TRBJ2-3; TRBD1 was called by the table and not checked on the DNA. TRBV21-1 is flagged as a pseudogene. There are 16 residues in the CDR3. The CDR3, as DNA: TGTGCCAGCCGACCCCGGACCGGGGGTTGCACAGATACGCAGTATTTT. It encodes CASRPRTGGCTDTQYF.

This clonotype was recorded at least ten times. The chain couples TRBV7-2 to TRBJ2-3; maybe TRBD2 (6 bases). V was trimmed by 1 base and J by 1 base, leaving 12 bases between them. Germline V gene lookup returns CDR1 SGHTA and CDR2 FQGNSA. The CDR3 covers 16 residues. CDR3 in DNA: TGTGCCAGCAGCTTAGTGTCAGGAGGGGGCACAGATACGCAGTATTTT. Residues: CASSLVSGGGTDTQYF.

This clonotype was recorded many times. The chain joins TRBV12-3 or TRBV12-4 to TRBJ1-1, with a possible D match to TRBD1 (5 bases). The CDR3 totals 14 residues. The V end lost 8 bases, the J end lost 4 bases, and 17 bases lay between the germline ends. As DNA, the CDR3 is TGTGCCAGCGAGTCTATACCGGGGACCACTGAAGCTTTCTTT. Protein sequence: CASESIPGTTEAFF.

The V call is TRBV6-2 or TRBV6-3, the J call TRBJ2-1, with unresolved D. Trimming left V 6 bases short and J 9 bases short, with 18 bases between. Germline CDR1 MNHEY, CDR2 SVGEGT. This CDR3 comprises 14 residues. The CDR3 sequence: CASSYLVNNSEQFF. The CDR3, as DNA: TGTGCCAGCAGCTACCTCGTTAATAACAGTGAGCAGTTCTTC.

This clonotype was observed a few times. The chain is built from TRBV28 and TRBJ2-5; 11 nucleotides line up with TRBD1. The CDR3 totals 17 residues. Trimming took 7 bases from V and 3 from J; bases not matched to a gene: 13. CDR1 and CDR2 from the germline V gene are MDHEN and SYDVKM. The CDR3 sequence: CASTSDPGQGAKETQYF. The CDR3 DNA sequence: TGTGCCAGCACCTCCGACCCCGGACAGGGGGCGAAAGAGACCCAGTACTTC.

The table lists this clonotype with many counts. This chain joins TRBV5-1 and TRBJ2-3; the match to TRBD1 covers 7 bases. The CDR3 has 15 residues. V was pared by 2 bases and J by 2 bases, with 5 bases of the junction left unmatched. The germline CDR1 and CDR2 sequences are SGHRS and YFSETQ. CDR3 region: CASSFGTDITDTQYF. The CDR3 nucleotides are TGCGCCAGCAGCTTCGGGACAGATATCACAGATACGCAGTATTTT. Drawing the rest from reference TRBV5-1 and TRBJ2-3, the complete variable domain is KAGVTQTPRYLIKTRGQQVTLSCSPISGHRSVSWYQQTPGQGLQFLFEYFSETQRNKGNFPGRFSGRQFSNSRSEMNVSTLELGDSALYLCASSFGTDITDTQYFGPGTRLTVL.

The chain recombines TRBV4-3 with TRBJ1-6; no clear D. Trimming pared 1 base from V and 6 bases from J, leaving 10 bases between. The CDR3 totals 15 residues. CDR1 is LGHNA, CDR2 YSLEER, per germline. This chain's CDR3 is CASSQVQAGNSPLHF. The CDR3 region has the DNA TGCGCCAGCAGCCAAGTTCAGGCGGGTAATTCACCCCTCCACTTT.

This clonotype was counted between two and nine times. The chain links TRBV6-2 or TRBV6-3 to TRBJ1-1; tentative D call: TRBD1 (5 bases). The CDR3 runs 12 residues. The ends were cut back, 6 bases at V and 6 bases at J, with 11 bases in the middle. CDR1 is MNHEY, CDR2 SVGEGT, per germline. The CDR3 bases are TGTGCCAGCAGCTACGGGGCGCCTGAAGCTTTCTTT. Amino acid sequence: CASSYGAPEAFF.

This clonotype was seen many times. The chain couples TRBV11-2 to TRBJ2-3, with 14 bases that match TRBD2. CDR3 length: 19 amino acids. In germline, CDR1 is SGHAT, CDR2 FQNNGV. J was trimmed by 0 bases and V by 2 bases; bases with no gene match: 7. CDR3 in amino acids: CASSLNQGLAGGSTDTQYF. The CDR3 DNA reads as TGTGCCAGCAGCTTAAACCAAGGACTAGCGGGGGGCAGCACAGATACGCAGTATTTT.

V is TRBV19 and J is TRBJ2-7; TRBD2 agrees at 10 bases. Germline trimming cut 4 bases from V and 4 bases from J; bases unmatched to any gene: 4. Germline V gene lookup returns CDR1 LNHDA and CDR2 SQIVND (reference sequence). The CDR3 is 14 amino acids. In DNA, the CDR3 is TGTGCCAGTAGTACCCTAGCGGGAGTATACGAGCAGTACTTC. It is translated as CASSTLAGVYEQYF.

This clonotype was seen ten or more times. The chain has TRBV27 and TRBJ2-1; 8 bases are shared with TRBD2. Trimming cost V 2 bases and J 5 bases; bases outside gene matches: 5. Germline CDR1 reads MNHEY; CDR2 reads SMNVEV (reference sequence). This CDR3 comprises 15 residues. This chain's CDR3 is CASSLRTSGNNEQFF. In DNA, the CDR3 is TGTGCCAGCAGTTTAAGAACTAGCGGAAACAATGAGCAGTTCTTC.

The chain combines TRBV5-1 with TRBJ2-7; weak D call: TRBD1 (6 bases). The CDR3 sequence is 14 residues long. The germline V gene encodes CDR1 SGHRS and CDR2 YFSETQ. Trimming removed 4 bases from V and 2 bases from J, with 13 bases in between. This chain's CDR3 is CASSRETGPYEQYF. CDR3 DNA: TGCGCCAGCAGCCGGGAAACAGGGCCCTACGAGCAGTACTTC.

This clonotype was seen ten or more times. The gene calls are TRBV20-1 and TRBJ2-7; D could derive from TRBD1 or TRBD2 (5 bases each). The CDR3 consists of 13 residues. In germline, CDR1 is DFQATT, CDR2 SNEGSKA (reference sequence). Trimming pared 3 bases from V and 7 bases from J, leaving 16 bases between. CDR3 DNA: TGCAGTGCTAGCCGAGGGGCCCCCCGGGAGCAGTACTTC. Its translation: CSASRGAPREQYF.

A few counts support this clonotype. The chain links TRBV10-3 to TRBJ1-6; D call uncertain. The CDR3 has 13 amino acids. In germline, CDR1 is ENHRY, CDR2 SYGVKD. Trimming removed 10 bases at V and 7 bases at J, with 14 bases between. The CDR3 DNA is TGTGCCACGACACGGACTCTGAATTCACCCCTCCACTTT. This encodes CATTRTLNSPLHF.

The V call is TRBV27, the J call TRBJ2-2, with 13 bases identical to TRBD2. This CDR3 comprises 16 residues. Germline loops: CDR1 MNHEY, CDR2 SMNVEV (reference sequence). The V and J ends lost 5 bases and 6 bases, in that order; junction bases with no gene match: 6. The chain's CDR3 is CASSIRTSGRPGELFF. Written as DNA, the CDR3 is TGTGCCAGCAGTATACGGACTAGCGGGAGACCCGGGGAGCTGTTTTTT.

This clonotype was recorded at least ten times. The chain couples TRBV5-1 to TRBJ1-6, with no clear D. V was cut by 0 bases and J by 7 bases, with 17 bases left in between. Germline V gene sequence: CDR1 SGHRS, CDR2 YFSETQ. This CDR3 contains 17 residues. In DNA form, the CDR3 reads TGCGCCAGCAGCTTGGAGGTTCAACTCGGGAGGAATTCACCCCTCCACTTT. It specifies CASSLEVQLGRNSPLHF. Using reference TRBV5-1 and TRBJ1-6 for the parts outside the CDR3, the full variable domain is KAGVTQTPRYLIKTRGQQVTLSCSPISGHRSVSWYQQTPGQGLQFLFEYFSETQRNKGNFPGRFSGRQFSNSRSEMNVSTLELGDSALYLCASSLEVQLGRNSPLHFGNGTRLTVT.

Only a few counts were recorded for this clonotype. This sequence joins TRBV6-1 and TRBJ2-5; a weak D match, TRBD2 (5 bases). The CDR3 spans 16 residues. In germline, CDR1 is MNHNS, CDR2 SASEGT. Deletions cut 6 bases from V and 4 bases from J, with 21 bases between. The CDR3 sequence: CASSLNPGPAGETQYF. Here the CDR3 DNA reads TGTGCCAGCAGCCTAAACCCGGGCCCGGCGGGAGAGACCCAGTACTTC.

The chain joins TRBV11-2 to TRBJ2-3, with D possibly being TRBD1 (5 bases). Trimming removed 4 bases at V and 0 bases at J, with 14 bases between. Germline CDR1 is SGHAT and CDR2 is FQNNGV. The CDR3 consists of 16 residues. The CDR3 DNA sequence: TGTGCCAGCAGCTCAAATGTTAGGGGTAGCACAGATACGCAGTATTTT. This encodes CASSSNVRGSTDTQYF. The whole variable domain, filled in from reference TRBV11-2 and TRBJ2-3, reads EAGVAQSPRYKIIEKRQSVAFWCNPISGHATLYWYQQILGQGPKLLIQFQNNGVVDDSQLPKDRFSAERLKGVDSTLKIQPAKLEDSAVYLCASSSNVRGSTDTQYFGPGTRLTVL.

The V call is TRBV7-2, the J call TRBJ1-2; D not resolved. Between the trimmed V and J ends, which lost 5 bases and 4 bases, there was a span of 11 bases. The germline CDR1 and CDR2 sequences are SGHTA and FQGNSA. This CDR3 has 13 residues. CDR3 DNA sequence: TGTGCCAGCAGCCCAGAGAGGTCCTATGGCTACACCTTC. It codes for CASSPERSYGYTF.

This clonotype was seen repeatedly, ten times or more. This chain uses TRBV24-1 with TRBJ1-2; D unclear. Germline CDR1 is KGHDR and CDR2 is SFDVKD. V lost 3 bases and J 8 bases, leaving 21 bases between the germline ends. The CDR3 totals 16 residues. CDR3 loop: CATSDIGGLGSEGYTF. CDR3 bases: TGTGCCACCAGTGATATCGGAGGATTGGGCTCGGAAGGCTACACCTTC.